The source of this T cell receptor beta chain is a study of Graves' ophthalmopathy and Graves' hyperthyroidism listed by TCRdb under 2018. In the study overall: Peripheral blood was collected before any treatment was given, at the time of initial diagnosis. The study used signatures of the TCR beta repertoire to tell Graves' ophthalmopathy apart from Graves' hyperthyroidism and to predict which patients would progress to ophthalmopathy. In total, 120 to 150 blood samples were TCR-sequenced: 40 to 45 ophthalmopathy, some 72 hyperthyroidism and about 17 hyperthyroidism-to-ophthalmopathy patients. To explore V-J signatures that separate ophthalmopathy from hyperthyroidism, a discovery set of about a hundred patients was enrolled, consisting of approximately 44 with ophthalmopathy and fewer than 60 with stable hyperthyroidism. The independent validation cohort included about 19 hyperthyroidism patients plus 17 patients who later progressed from hyperthyroidism to ophthalmopathy. In more than five hyperthyroidism patients, the T-cell repertoires found in thyroid tissue were compared with those found in blood. After sampling, hyperthyroidism patients received methimazole starting at 30 mg daily, and ophthalmopathy patients received high-dose intravenous methylprednisolone. For training and testing, the 100 patients in the discovery cohort were randomly divided in a 7:3 ratio. Study-wide findings and limitations: Most expanded thyroid clonotypes with frequency above 0.001 were also detected in blood, suggesting blood repertoires may reflect the thyroid immune response. No statistical method was used to set the sample size in advance, and the investigators knew which group each participant was assigned to. In validation, the model predicted ophthalmopathy progression with over 60% sensitivity and roughly 78% specificity; some 13 predicted patients were CT-confirmed with GO in a median of approximately six months. In cross-validation, the 13-signature model distinguished ophthalmopathy from stable hyperthyroidism with 85% to 90% sensitivity and 81% to 83% specificity, and in the test set the corresponding values were about 80% and 75%.

For repertoire sequencing, TCR beta CDR3 regions were amplified from RNA transcripts. The first round was an RT-PCR using HTBI primers with the Qiagen OneStep RT-PCR kit, and this first round was followed by a second-round multiplex PCR, then size selection and purification. Libraries were sequenced paired-end with 100 bp reads on an Illumina HiSeq2000. The study's own analysis went as follows. SOAPnuke was used for read processing, and reads with adapters, uncalled bases, a mean Phred below 15, or no exact constant-primer or identifier match were discarded. High-quality paired reads were merged with COPE v1.2.5. Clonotypes were defined as unique nucleotide sequences and were aligned to IMGT TRB V, D and J references using MiTCR v1.1. The analysis was limited to V-J combinations with a frequency above 0.0001, which together covered 99.2% of the repertoires. A TCR clonal expansion and chaos score per V-J combination was defined as the ratio of F50 clonal expansion to chaos observed in the TCRdist matrix. Welch's t-statistics and random forest were used to reduce features to about 14 V-J combinations, which were fed into a naive Bayes classifier. The Morisita-Horn index was used to measure how similar the thyroid and blood repertoires were. TCRdb reworked the public reads: Q25 trimming with fastp, MiXCR clone assembly, productive beta chains retained. Duplicate CDR3 protein sequences are folded into a single record with the most common DNA and genes. These V and J calls derive from TCRdb rather than the authors' analysis. The sample yields about 210,000 distinct CDR3 sequences; under 30% were counted once. Jointly, the top ten make up over 7.5% of the sample.

Ophthalmopathy patients were characterized by moderately to severely active disease, a Clinical Activity Score of at least 3, a NOSPECS grade of at least 4, and a disease duration under 3 months. Patients with other autoimmune diseases, uncontrolled infections, pregnancy or lactation were excluded from the study. Diagnosis was based on clinical symptoms, serum thyroxine, TRAb, thyroid ultrasound and orbital computed tomography. Using Ficoll-Paque density gradient centrifugation, PBMCs were isolated from roughly 9.2 ml of fresh peripheral blood. Trizol reagent was used to extract the total RNA, and its quality was then checked on an Agilent 2100 Bioanalyzer. From the cysteine up to the phenylalanine, the CDR3 has a length of 19 residues. Only CDR3 DNA remains: 57 bases, in frame from the first base. V gives up 0 bases and J gives up 5 bases, and the segment between their germline ends measures 25 bases. Looking up the germline V gene yields CDR1 MGHRA and CDR2 YSYEKL.

To note about this clonotype: What antigen it recognizes has not been identified. There are no base qualities to consult, and no much larger clone falls within one base.

The TCR originated in a man in his fifties with Graves' ophthalmopathy. Donor details come from another sample of the same person, matched by shared clones. Sequenced: peripheral blood. The chain employs TRBV4-1 and TRBJ1-1; the best D guess is TRBD1, with 6 bases matching. The nucleotides read TGCGCCAGCAGCCAAGATCGGGCAGGGGTTATGAGTAAGTCTACTGAAGCTTTCTTT. Its protein reads: CASSQDRAGVMSKSTEAFF.